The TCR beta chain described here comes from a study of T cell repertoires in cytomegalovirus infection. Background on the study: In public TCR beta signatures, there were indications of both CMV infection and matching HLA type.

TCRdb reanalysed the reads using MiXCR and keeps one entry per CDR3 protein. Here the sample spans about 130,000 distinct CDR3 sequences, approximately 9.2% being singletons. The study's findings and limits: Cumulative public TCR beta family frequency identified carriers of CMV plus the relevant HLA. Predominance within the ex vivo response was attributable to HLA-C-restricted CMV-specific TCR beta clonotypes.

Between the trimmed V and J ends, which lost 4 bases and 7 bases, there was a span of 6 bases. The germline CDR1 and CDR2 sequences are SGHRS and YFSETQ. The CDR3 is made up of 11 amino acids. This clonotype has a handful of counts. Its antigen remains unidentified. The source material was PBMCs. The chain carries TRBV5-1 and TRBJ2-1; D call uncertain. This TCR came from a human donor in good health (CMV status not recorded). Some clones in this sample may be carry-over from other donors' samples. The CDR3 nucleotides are TGCGCCAGCAGCCGAGAGAATGAGCAGTTCTTC. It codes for CASSRENEQFF.